This T cell receptor beta chain is drawn from a study of CD8 T cells in Susac syndrome. Study-wide points: It was acknowledged in the study that its TCR sequencing and HLA analysis involved a relatively small number of individuals.

Stable or active relapsing-remitting multiple sclerosis, untreated and meeting revised McDonald criteria, defined the controls. Trimming removed 6 bases at V and 1 base at J, with 10 bases between. The CDR3 has 13 amino acids. Per germline, CDR1 SQVTM and CDR2 ANQGSEA. Random hexamers were used to reverse transcribe an amount of roughly 0.45 to 1 ug RNA. Coverage of TCR beta CDR3 amplification by immunoSEQ multiplex PCR extended to 54 Vbeta and 13 Jbeta. TCRdb processed the immunoSEQ multiplex PCR reads anew with MiXCR; each CDR3 protein has one entry. This sample has under 250,000 distinct CDR3 sequences, with roughly 93% found just once. Notes on this clonotype: Its antigen remains unidentified.

This chain links TRBV29-1 with TRBJ2-1, with TRBD1 as a possible D gene (5 bases). Sequenced sample: CD4+ T cells from PBMCs. The receptor's source is a human donor with multiple sclerosis. The CDR3, as DNA: TGCAGCGTCCAGGGTCAATCCTACAATGAGCAGTTCTTC. Its protein product is CSVQGQSYNEQFF.